A single sample is the source of the 31 T cell receptor beta chains below, sequenced in a study of Ad26.COV2.S vaccination and SARS-CoV-2 variants. Treatment denoted: some 20 received Ad26.COV2.S at low or high dose, single or two shots; several received placebo; per-sample allocation not given. Specimen acquisition occurred on day 63 following the initial vaccine or placebo injection. The repertoire was sequenced with immunoSEQ multiplex PCR; TCRdb's copy has only in-frame clones and lacks some. The repertoire holds under 600,000 clones, 89% seen once, with about 1.7% in the top ten. Source: peripheral blood, taken in a trial of Ad26.COV2.S vaccine versus placebo. Receptors originate from a person aged 18-65 years who received the Ad26.COV2.S COVID-19 vaccine or a placebo.

The gene calls are TRBV5-1 and TRBJ2-7, with TRBD1 identical over 7 bases. Trimming at V came to 4 bases and at J to 0 bases, leaving 4 bases not matched to a gene. From germline, CDR1 is SGHRS and CDR2 YFSETQ. The CDR3 sequence is 14 residues long. The CDR3 spells CASSPGTDSYEQYF. CDR3 DNA sequence: TGCGCCAGCAGCCCAGGGACAGACTCCTACGAGCAGTACTTC.

The chain is built from TRBV19 and TRBJ2-1, with 7 bases matching TRBD2. Trimming removed 7 bases from V and 4 bases from J; junction bases left unmatched: 7. Germline CDR1 reads LNHDA; CDR2 reads SQIVND (reference sequence). The CDR3 runs 14 residues. The CDR3 sequence is CASTYRGGYNEQFF. DNA of the CDR3: TGTGCCAGTACCTACCGCGGGGGATACAATGAGCAGTTCTTC.

For the CDR3, the DNA is TGTGCCAGCAGCTGGGTAGGAGCCGGGGAGCTGTTTTTT. It translates to CASSWVGAGELFF. The chain employs TRBV2 and TRBJ2-2; D call uncertain. CDR1 is SNHLY, CDR2 FYNNEI, per germline. The CDR3 sequence is 13 residues long. Trimming took 6 bases from V and 6 from J, leaving 11 bases between them.

The V and J genes are TRBV20-1 and TRBJ2-1, with a possible D match to TRBD2 (6 bases). Trimming left V 1 base short and J 14 bases short, with 12 bases between. Germline V gene lookup returns CDR1 DFQATT and CDR2 SNEGSKA (reference sequence). The CDR3 sequence is 11 residues long. The CDR3, as DNA: TGCAGTGCTAGAGGTCCGGGACTTGAGTTCTTC. It codes for CSARGPGLEFF.

This clone appeared once. V is TRBV4-3 and J is TRBJ2-5, with TRBD1 as a possible D gene (5 bases). Per germline, CDR1 LGHNA and CDR2 YSLEER. Between the trimmed V and J ends, which lost 1 base and 2 bases, there was a span of 8 bases. The CDR3 is made up of 14 amino acids. The CDR3 coding sequence is TGCGCCAGCAGCCAAGGCCCAGGGCAAGAGACCCAGTACTTC. Its protein is CASSQGPGQETQYF.

The chain recombines TRBV28 with TRBJ2-1; 14 bases fit TRBD2. The junction had 12 bases not matched to a gene; V was cut back by 3 bases and J by 2 bases. The CDR3 sequence is 20 residues long. Germline CDR1 reads MDHEN; CDR2 reads SYDVKM. In DNA form, the CDR3 reads TGTGCCAGCAGTTTTCTCCCACCGGGGACTAGCGGGAGTCCCTACAATGAGCAGTTCTTC. Its protein is CASSFLPPGTSGSPYNEQFF.

The V gene is TRBV5-1, the J gene TRBJ2-7, with unresolved D. This CDR3 is built from 13 residues. The germline CDR1 and CDR2 sequences are SGHRS and YFSETQ. Trimming took 0 bases from V and 3 from J, leaving 7 bases between them. CDR3 protein: CASSLELIYEQYF. Here the CDR3 DNA reads TGCGCCAGCAGCTTGGAACTGATCTACGAGCAGTACTTC.

This clone was found a few times. This sequence joins TRBV6-5 and TRBJ1-2, with D hard to call. With 7 bases removed from V and 4 bases from J, the gap between germline ends came to 16 bases. The germline V gene has CDR1 MNHEY and CDR2 SVGAGI. The CDR3 runs to 14 residues. The CDR3 bases are TGTGCCAGCAAAAATACGGAGGGTGGCTATGGCTACACCTTC. Its protein product is CASKNTEGGYGYTF.

The chain combines TRBV5-1 with TRBJ2-7, with 8 bases aligning to TRBD1. With V trimmed by 0 bases and J by 5 bases, 7 bases remained unmatched. The CDR3 has 15 residues. The V gene's germline CDR1 is SGHRS and CDR2 YFSETQ. DNA of the CDR3: TGCGCCAGCAGCTTGGGGACAGGGAGAGTCGACGAGCAGTACTTC. It encodes CASSLGTGRVDEQYF.

The genes are TRBV9 and TRBJ1-2, with D unclear. This CDR3 contains 17 residues. V was trimmed by 0 bases and J by 4 bases, leaving 19 bases between them. Germline lookup yields CDR1 SGDLS and CDR2 YYNGEE. CDR3 protein: CASSVGVLRGDSYGYTF. As DNA, the CDR3 is TGTGCCAGCAGCGTAGGGGTCTTGCGGGGAGATAGCTATGGCTACACCTTC.

This clone showed up just once. The chain couples TRBV4-1 to TRBJ2-7, with a tentative D call TRBD1 (5 bases). CDR3 length: 16 residues. Germline V CDR1 and CDR2: MGHRA, YSYEKL. V dropped 3 bases and J dropped 2 bases, with 17 bases sitting between them. The CDR3 nucleotides read TGCGCCAGCAGCCAGTACGCTGCCGACAGTACCTACGAGCAGTACTTC. Amino acids: CASSQYAADSTYEQYF.

J is TRBJ2-1 and V is TRBV9; no clear D gene. Germline V gives CDR1 SGDLS, CDR2 YYNGEE. Trimming left V 0 bases short and J 7 bases short, with 14 bases between. This CDR3 comprises 15 residues. The CDR3 DNA reads TGTGCCAGCAGCGTAGGGTCCCCGGAAACGAATGAGCAGTTCTTC. Amino acid sequence: CASSVGSPETNEQFF.

J is TRBJ1-4 and V is TRBV18; D ambiguous. The CDR3 totals 16 residues. Germline CDR1 is KGHSH and CDR2 is LQKENI. The V and J ends lost 0 bases and 5 bases respectively, with 13 bases between them. CDR3 nucleotides: TGTGCCAGCTCACCACCGTCATTCATGGGGAATGAAAAACTGTTTTTT. Its translation is CASSPPSFMGNEKLFF.

The chain joins TRBV15 to TRBJ1-4; 7 nucleotides match TRBD1. CDR1 and CDR2 (germline): LNHNV, YYDKDF (reference sequence). V lost 6 bases to trimming and J lost 8 bases; unmatched junction nucleotides: 9. The CDR3 is 14 residues long. The CDR3 loop is CATRETGSVEKLFF. CDR3 nucleotide sequence: TGTGCCACCAGGGAGACAGGGTCCGTGGAAAAACTGTTTTTT.

V and J are TRBV19 and TRBJ2-1, with 10 positions matching TRBD2. Germline CDR1 and CDR2: LNHDA and SQIVND (reference sequence). The CDR3 consists of 15 residues. J was trimmed by 9 bases and V by 3 bases; bases with no gene match: 8. The DNA of the CDR3 is TGTGCCAGTAGTATCAGGCTAGCGGGAGTGGCTGAGCAGTTCTTC. Amino acid sequence: CASSIRLAGVAEQFF.

A single count supports this clone. The rearrangement links TRBV30 to TRBJ2-3; D perhaps matches TRBD1 (6 bases). This CDR3 has 15 amino acids. The germline gives CDR1 GTSNPN, CDR2 SVGIG (reference sequence). The germline V and J ends were trimmed by 6 bases and 4 bases, with 20 bases remaining between them. In nucleotides, the CDR3 is TGTGCCTGCCTACAGCAGGGGAAAGGCCCAGATACGCAGTATTTT. It encodes CACLQQGKGPDTQYF.

This chain joins TRBV5-6 and TRBJ2-7; perhaps TRBD1 as D (5 bases). V gave up 3 bases and J gave up 0 bases, with 10 bases separating them. This CDR3 is built from 14 residues. CDR1 and CDR2 (germline): SGHDT, YYEEEE. The CDR3 nucleotides are TGTGCCAGCAGCTGGGGCAGTAGCTCCTACGAGCAGTACTTC. The encoded protein is CASSWGSSSYEQYF. Drawing the rest from reference TRBV5-6 and TRBJ2-7, the complete variable domain is DAGVTQSPTHLIKTRGQQVTLRCSPKSGHDTVSWYQQALGQGPQFIFQYYEEEERQRGNFPDRFSGHQFPNYSSELNVNALLLGDSALYLCASSWGSSSYEQYFGPGTRLTVT.

This chain uses TRBV7-9 with TRBJ1-5; 7 positions match TRBD1. The germline gives CDR1 SEHNR, CDR2 FQNEAQ (reference sequence). J gave up 13 bases and V 5 bases, and 8 bases lay outside the gene matches. The length of the CDR3 is 12 residues. CDR3 DNA: TGTGCCAGCAGCCCCCGGACAGGAACACAGCATTTT. Its translation: CASSPRTGTQHF.

This rearrangement joins TRBV2 to TRBJ1-1; tentative D call: TRBD1 (5 bases). Trimming removed 6 bases at V and 1 base at J, with 15 bases between. Germline CDR1 reads SNHLY; CDR2 reads FYNNEI. The CDR3 length is 15 residues. In nucleotides, the CDR3 is TGTGCCAGCAGCCCTCAGGGTTTCGGGAACACTGAAGCTTTCTTT. This gives the protein CASSPQGFGNTEAFF.

The V and J genes are TRBV11-2 and TRBJ1-6; no clear D. This CDR3 region has 15 residues. Germline loops: CDR1 SGHAT, CDR2 FQNNGV. Deletions cut 1 base from V and 10 bases from J, with 14 bases between. The DNA of the CDR3 is TGTGCCAGCAGCTTAGGTTGGGCAGCCGGATCACCCCTCCACTTT. Protein sequence: CASSLGWAAGSPLHF. The whole variable domain, filled in from reference TRBV11-2 and TRBJ1-6, reads EAGVAQSPRYKIIEKRQSVAFWCNPISGHATLYWYQQILGQGPKLLIQFQNNGVVDDSQLPKDRFSAERLKGVDSTLKIQPAKLEDSAVYLCASSLGWAAGSPLHFGNGTRLTVT.

The chain is built from TRBV6-4 and TRBJ1-3, with D hard to call. The V gene's germline CDR1 is MRHNA and CDR2 SNTAGT. This CDR3 is built from 14 residues. With 2 bases removed from V and 2 bases from J, the gap between germline ends came to 7 bases. CDR3 protein: CASSDRAPGNTIYF. CDR3 DNA: TGTGCCAGCAGTGACAGGGCCCCTGGAAACACCATATATTTT.

The chain has TRBV10-2 and TRBJ2-2; 12 bases line up with TRBD1. The CDR3 contains 15 residues. V gave up 10 bases and J gave up 7 bases; unmatched junction bases: 10. Germline V CDR1 and CDR2: WSHSY, SAAADI. The CDR3 is CAIQPGTGGIGELFF. The DNA of the CDR3 is TGCGCCATACAACCCGGGACAGGGGGCATCGGGGAGCTGTTTTTT.

The genes are TRBV18 and TRBJ2-5; no definite D call. The CDR3 is made up of 12 amino acids. The germline V and J ends were trimmed by 2 bases and 5 bases, with 6 bases remaining between them. Germline assignment: CDR1 KGHSH and CDR2 LQKENI. For the CDR3, the DNA is TGTGCCAGCTCACCATACCTGGAGACCCAGTACTTC. Translated: CASSPYLETQYF.

The chain recombines TRBV30 with TRBJ1-4; D is uncertain. The CDR3 runs 15 residues. The V gene's germline CDR1 is GTSNPN and CDR2 SVGIG (reference sequence). V was pared by 3 bases and J by 8 bases, with 19 bases between. The CDR3 spells CAWRLVLNRREKLFF. CDR3 in DNA: TGTGCCTGGAGACTGGTACTCAACCGGAGAGAAAAACTGTTTTTT.

This rearrangement joins TRBV10-3 to TRBJ1-2, with 7 bases fitting TRBD1. V lost 6 bases and J lost 1; bases outside the gene matches: 5. Germline V gene data show CDR1 as ENHRY and CDR2 as SYGVKD. This CDR3 has 14 amino acids. CDR3 loop: CAISDGTVNYGYTF. DNA for the CDR3: TGTGCCATCAGCGACGGGACAGTTAACTATGGCTACACCTTC.

The chain couples TRBV4-1 to TRBJ2-1; the D gene is possibly TRBD2 (5 bases). This CDR3 comprises 13 residues. The germline CDR1 and CDR2 sequences are MGHRA and YSYEKL. The V end lost 4 bases, the J end lost 2 bases, and 6 bases lay between the germline ends. The DNA for the CDR3 is TGCGCCAGCAGCCGAGGGACCTACAATGAGCAGTTCTTC. It codes for CASSRGTYNEQFF.

This clone was seen once. This chain uses TRBV18 with TRBJ1-6; no definite D call. CDR1 and CDR2 from the germline V gene are KGHSH and LQKENI. V shed 4 bases and J shed 9 bases, with 13 bases lying between them. This CDR3 is built from 14 residues. CDR3 nucleotide sequence: TGTGCCAGCTCACTCAACTCCGGCGGTTCACCCCTCCACTTT. Amino acids: CASSLNSGGSPLHF. Combining the CDR3 with reference TRBV18 and TRBJ1-6 gives the whole variable domain NAGVMQNPRHLVRRRGQEARLRCSPMKGHSHVYWYRQLPEEGLKFMVYLQKENIIDESGMPKERFSAEFPKEGPSILRIQQVVRGDSAAYFCASSLNSGGSPLHFGNGTRLTVT.

The chain links TRBV6-5 to TRBJ1-2; a weak D match, TRBD1 (6 bases). V dropped 6 bases and J dropped 2 bases, with 10 bases sitting between them. Germline V lookup: CDR1 MNHEY, CDR2 SVGAGI. The CDR3 has 13 amino acids. The CDR3 is CASRGGLNYGYTF. CDR3 sequence (DNA): TGTGCCAGCAGAGGGGGACTGAACTATGGCTACACCTTC.

This chain connects TRBV18 to TRBJ1-2; a weak D match, TRBD1 (5 bases). Germline-derived CDR1 and CDR2 are KGHSH and LQKENI. CDR3 length: 16 residues. Trimming removed 3 bases at V and 0 bases at J, with 14 bases between. In DNA form, the CDR3 reads TGTGCCAGCTCACCGCTCGACAGTGCACCTAACTATGGCTACACCTTC. Translated: CASSPLDSAPNYGYTF.

This chain links TRBV6-2 or TRBV6-3 with TRBJ1-1; the D is unclear. Germline CDR1 is MNHEY and CDR2 is SVGEGT. The CDR3 has 16 amino acids. The V and J ends lost 5 bases and 1 base respectively, with 17 bases between them. CDR3 protein: CASSPPYRAANTEAFF. CDR3 in DNA: TGTGCCAGCAGTCCCCCTTACCGGGCCGCGAACACTGAAGCTTTCTTT.

J is TRBJ2-1 and V is TRBV11-3; 11 bases line up with TRBD2. J lost 9 bases, V lost 3 bases, and 7 bases had no gene match. CDR3 length equals 15 residues. From germline, CDR1 is SGHNT and CDR2 YENEEA. In DNA form, the CDR3 reads TGTGCCAGCAGCTTTACTAGCGGGAGAAACGGTGAGCAGTTCTTC. Its translation is CASSFTSGRNGEQFF. The full variable domain, rest sourced from reference TRBV11-3 and TRBJ2-1, is EAGVVQSPRYKIIEKKQPVAFWCNPISGHNTLYWYLQNLGQGPELLIRYENEEAVDDSQLPKDRFSAERLKGVDSTLKIQPAELGDSAVYLCASSFTSGRNGEQFFGPGTRLTVL.